The sequence of this T cell receptor (beta chain) was determined in a study of T-cell memory formation after mild COVID-19. This clonotype occurred a few times. Its antigen is as yet unknown. Broader study findings: CD4+ bias marked clones expanding day 15 to 37, unlike balanced contracting clones. Some responding clones appeared in pre-infection memory, suggesting cross-reactive memory joined.

TCRdb recomputed calls from the 5' RACE reads with MiXCR, one row per CDR3 protein. The data hold 250,000 to 300,000 distinct CDR3 sequences, with 15% to 20% observed a single time. The CDR3 runs 19 residues. Germline values: CDR1 SGHRS, CDR2 YFSETQ. V was clipped by 3 bases and J by 1 base; unmatched bases: 9. The chain carries TRBV5-1 and TRBJ2-2; TRBD2 aligns across 13 bases. Sequencing used PBMCs or a T cell subset sorted from them (not recorded which). The TCR sequence derives from a man aged 18 to 29 who had mild COVID-19 (a few samples of this study predate the infection). Cell type and time point are not known. CDR3 nucleotide sequence: TGCGCCAGCAGCTCTAGGACTAGCGGGGGCCCCCTGAACACCGGGGAGCTGTTTTTT. Translating gives CASSSRTSGGPLNTGELFF.